This T cell receptor (beta chain) was identified during a study of neoadjuvant anti-PD-1 for oral cavity cancer. This clone was seen a single time. Trimming left V 1 base short and J 7 bases short, with 13 bases between. Germline CDR1 is SEHNR and CDR2 is FQNEAQ (reference sequence). This CDR3 region has 14 residues. Profiled with immunoSEQ multiplex PCR; TCRdb holds only in-frame clones, not every one. The sample includes over 30,000 clones, just under 80% of them seen just once. The time point is: after neoadjuvant nivolumab, at surgical resection. Patients were newly diagnosed with stage II-IVA oral cavity squamous cell carcinoma without prior systemic or radiation treatment.

The receptor's source is a person aged 35-79 years with oral cavity squamous cell carcinoma. The sample consisted of PBMCs, taken after nivolumab (anti-PD-1) treatment. The genes are TRBV7-9 and TRBJ1-2; D is undetermined. The CDR3 DNA follows: TGTGCCAGCAGCTTAGGAGGGCCAGGCGGTGGCTACACCTTC. Its translation: CASSLGGPGGGYTF.